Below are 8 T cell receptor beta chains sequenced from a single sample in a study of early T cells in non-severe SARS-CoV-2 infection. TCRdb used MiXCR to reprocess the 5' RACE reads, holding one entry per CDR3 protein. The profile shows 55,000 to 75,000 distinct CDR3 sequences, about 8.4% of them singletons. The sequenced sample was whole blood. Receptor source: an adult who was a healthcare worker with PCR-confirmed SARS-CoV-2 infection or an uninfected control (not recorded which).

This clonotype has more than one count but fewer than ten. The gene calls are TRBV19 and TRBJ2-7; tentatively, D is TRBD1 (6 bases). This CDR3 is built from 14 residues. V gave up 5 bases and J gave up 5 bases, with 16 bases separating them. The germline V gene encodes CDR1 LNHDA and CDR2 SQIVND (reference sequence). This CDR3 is CASSGTVGGNEQYF. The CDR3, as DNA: TGTGCCAGTAGTGGTACGGTTGGGGGCAACGAGCAGTACTTC.

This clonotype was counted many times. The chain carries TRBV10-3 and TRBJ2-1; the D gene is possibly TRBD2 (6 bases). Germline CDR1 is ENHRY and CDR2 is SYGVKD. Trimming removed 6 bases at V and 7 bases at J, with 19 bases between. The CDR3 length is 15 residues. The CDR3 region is CAIRSWGEETNEQFF. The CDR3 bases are TGTGCCATCAGATCTTGGGGGGAGGAAACGAATGAGCAGTTCTTC.

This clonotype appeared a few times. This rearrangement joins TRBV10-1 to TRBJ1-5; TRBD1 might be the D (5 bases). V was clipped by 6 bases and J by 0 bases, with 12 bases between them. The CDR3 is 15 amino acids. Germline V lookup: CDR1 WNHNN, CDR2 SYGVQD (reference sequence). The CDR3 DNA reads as TGCGCCAGCAGGACGCAGGGTTATAGCAATCAGCCCCAGCATTTT. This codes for CASRTQGYSNQPQHF.

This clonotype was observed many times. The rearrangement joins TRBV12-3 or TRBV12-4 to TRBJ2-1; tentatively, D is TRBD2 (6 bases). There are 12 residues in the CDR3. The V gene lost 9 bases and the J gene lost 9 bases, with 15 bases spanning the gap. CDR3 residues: CASVGGVSEQFF. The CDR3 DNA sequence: TGTGCCAGTGTGGGGGGAGTAAGTGAGCAGTTCTTC.

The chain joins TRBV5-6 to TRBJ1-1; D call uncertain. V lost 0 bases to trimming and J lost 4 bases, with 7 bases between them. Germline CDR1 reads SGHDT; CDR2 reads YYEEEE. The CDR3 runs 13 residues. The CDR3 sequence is CASSLAGLTEAFF. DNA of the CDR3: TGTGCCAGCAGCTTGGCAGGACTCACTGAAGCTTTCTTT.

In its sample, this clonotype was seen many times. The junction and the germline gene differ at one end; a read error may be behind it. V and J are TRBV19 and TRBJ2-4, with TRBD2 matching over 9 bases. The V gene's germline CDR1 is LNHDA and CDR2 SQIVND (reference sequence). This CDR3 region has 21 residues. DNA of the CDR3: TGTGCCAGTAGTTCCCGCCTTAGCGGGAGCGCTAAAAGGGGAGCCAAAAACATTCGGTACTTC. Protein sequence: CASSSRLSGSAKRGAKNIRYF.

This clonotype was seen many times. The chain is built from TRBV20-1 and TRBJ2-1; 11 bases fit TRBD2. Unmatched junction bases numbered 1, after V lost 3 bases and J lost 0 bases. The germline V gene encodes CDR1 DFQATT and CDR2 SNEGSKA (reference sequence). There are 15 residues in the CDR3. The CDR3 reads CSARGLAVSYNEQFF. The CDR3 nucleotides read TGCAGTGCTAGGGGACTAGCGGTCTCCTACAATGAGCAGTTCTTC.

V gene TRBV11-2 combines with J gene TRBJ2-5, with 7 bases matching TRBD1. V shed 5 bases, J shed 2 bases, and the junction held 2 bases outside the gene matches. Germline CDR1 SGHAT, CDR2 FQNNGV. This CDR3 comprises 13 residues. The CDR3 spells CASSGGQQETQYF. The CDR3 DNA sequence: TGTGCCAGCAGCGGGGGACAGCAAGAGACCCAGTACTTC.